These 29 T cell receptor beta chains came from one sample sequenced in a study of spatial heterogeneity in lung cancer. TCRdb called the 5' RACE reads again in MiXCR, with one record for every CDR3 protein. The repertoire consists of roughly 70,000 distinct CDR3 sequences, with more than 10% occurring once and the leading ten covering more than 5.5%. Documented time point: sample taken at primary tumor resection. No cells were sorted before sequencing. The whole RNA sequenced was extracted from tumor, nontumor lung or frozen PBMC. The material was PBMCs, obtained at surgery. These receptors originate from a male donor with early-stage non-small cell lung cancer.

The genes are TRBV11-2 and TRBJ2-3, with D tentatively TRBD1 (6 bases). The CDR3 runs to 16 residues. V was shortened by 2 bases and J by 5 bases, with 17 bases between the two germline ends. Germline V gives CDR1 SGHAT, CDR2 FQNNGV. The CDR3 is CASSLFPGGGRDTQYF. In nucleotides, the CDR3 is TGTGCCAGCAGCTTATTCCCCGGTGGGGGCAGAGATACGCAGTATTTT.

This clonotype occurred a few times. The CDR3 protein is CASSLEGYGYTF. The CDR3 bases are TGTGCCAGCAGCTTAGAAGGGTATGGCTACACCTTC. The rearrangement joins TRBV7-9 to TRBJ1-2; D uncertain. V lost 1 base and J 5 bases, leaving 5 bases between the germline ends. Germline V gene data show CDR1 as SEHNR and CDR2 as FQNEAQ (reference sequence). The CDR3 contains 12 residues.

The chain carries TRBV12-3 or TRBV12-4 and TRBJ2-7, with 10 bases matching TRBD1. The junction had 6 bases not matched to a gene; V was cut back by 6 bases and J by 1 base. The CDR3 is 15 amino acids. In DNA form, the CDR3 reads TGTGCCAGCAGCCACCGGGACAGGGGATCCTACGAGCAGTACTTC. Its translation: CASSHRDRGSYEQYF.

This clonotype was counted many times. V gene TRBV7-9 combines with J gene TRBJ1-4, with 7 bases matching TRBD1. Germline CDR1 SEHNR, CDR2 FQNEAQ (reference sequence). The CDR3 runs 14 residues. With 7 bases clipped from V and 5 bases from J, the junction kept 7 bases outside the gene matches. CDR3 DNA sequence: TGTGCCAGCACCCTACCAGGGGGAAATGAAAAACTGTTTTTT. Translating gives CASTLPGGNEKLFF. Looking up the rest from reference TRBV7-9 and TRBJ1-4 gives the full variable domain: DTGVSQNPRHKITKRGQNVTFRCDPISEHNRLYWYRQTLGQGPEFLTYFQNEAQLEKSRLLSDRFSAERPKGSFSTLEIQRTEQGDSAMYLCASTLPGGNEKLFFGSGTQLSVL.

In its sample, this clonotype was seen a few times. V usage is TRBV3-2 and J usage is TRBJ2-7; the table calls TRBD1, which could not be checked here. TRBV3-2 is a listed pseudogene. The length of the CDR3 is 15 residues. The CDR3 coding sequence is TGTGCCAGCAGCCATTCTCAGGGACACACCTACGAGCAGTACTTC. Protein product: CASSHSQGHTYEQYF.

This rearrangement joins TRBV6-2 or TRBV6-3 to TRBJ1-1, with 7 positions matching TRBD1. This CDR3 contains 14 residues. Losses at the gene ends were 2 bases for V and 6 bases for J; bases not matched to a gene: 6. The V gene's germline CDR1 is MNHEY and CDR2 SVGEGT. The CDR3 nucleotides are TGTGCCAGCAGTTACGGAGGGGGCAAGGCTGAAGCTTTCTTT. Its translation: CASSYGGGKAEAFF.

This clonotype was seen at least ten times. The chain combines TRBV5-1 with TRBJ2-3; possibly TRBD1 or TRBD2 for D (5 bases each). Germline-derived CDR1 and CDR2 are SGHRS and YFSETQ. Between the trimmed V and J ends, which lost 0 bases and 1 base, there was a span of 6 bases. This CDR3 is built from 14 residues. This chain's CDR3 is CASSLGGGTDTQYF. The CDR3 DNA reads TGCGCCAGCAGCTTGGGAGGGGGCACAGATACGCAGTATTTT.

The rearrangement links TRBV27 to TRBJ2-5; TRBD1 agrees at 7 bases. Germline assignment: CDR1 MNHEY and CDR2 SMNVEV (reference sequence). With V trimmed by 5 bases and J by 5 bases, 8 bases remained unmatched. The CDR3 has 14 amino acids. CDR3 sequence: CASSPRQGRETQYF. The CDR3 DNA is TGTGCCAGCAGTCCCAGACAGGGTCGGGAGACCCAGTACTTC.

A few counts support this clonotype. The chain has TRBV5-6 and TRBJ1-1, with TRBD1 identical over 9 bases. Looked up from germline, CDR1 is SGHDT and CDR2 is YYEEEE. The CDR3 loop spans 16 amino acids. V was clipped by 4 bases and J by 3 bases; unmatched bases: 10. The CDR3 spells CASSTRLGTGHTEAFF. CDR3 bases: TGTGCCAGCAGCACGAGGTTGGGGACAGGGCACACTGAAGCTTTCTTT.

V usage is TRBV12-3 or TRBV12-4 and J usage is TRBJ1-3, with D hard to call. The length of the CDR3 is 16 residues. The V gene lost 1 base and the J gene lost 2 bases, with 12 bases spanning the gap. In DNA form, the CDR3 reads TGTGCCAGCAGTTTAGATGGGGTAATAGCTGGAAACACCATATATTTT. Its protein is CASSLDGVIAGNTIYF.

This clonotype showed up many times. J is TRBJ1-5 and V is TRBV7-2; 7 bases line up with TRBD1. The V and J ends lost 5 bases and 4 bases, in that order; junction bases with no gene match: 5. Germline V gives CDR1 SGHTA, CDR2 FQGNSA. The CDR3 is 14 amino acids. The CDR3 sequence is CASSPDRVNQPQHF. DNA of the CDR3: TGTGCCAGCAGCCCTGACAGGGTAAATCAGCCCCAGCATTTT. Full variable domain (missing parts from reference TRBV7-2 and TRBJ1-5): GAGVSQSPSNKVTEKGKDVELRCDPISGHTALYWYRQSLGQGLEFLIYFQGNSAPDKSGLPSDRFSAERTGGSVSTLTIQRTQQEDSAVYLCASSPDRVNQPQHFGDGTRLSIL.

A few counts support this clonotype. This chain uses TRBV6-1 with TRBJ2-3; D is unclear. Germline-derived CDR1 and CDR2 are MNHNS and SASEGT. Trimming stripped 3 bases from V and 3 bases from J, with 13 bases between. This CDR3 spans 15 amino acids. CDR3 sequence (DNA): TGTGCCAGCAGTGATCCCGGCGGAGAAACAGATACGCAGTATTTT. As protein: CASSDPGGETDTQYF.

This clonotype was picked up a small number of times. This chain joins TRBV6-1 and TRBJ2-4; TRBD2 matches 13 bases. V lost 1 base, J lost 3 bases, and 3 bases stayed unmatched. This CDR3 spans 17 amino acids. In germline, CDR1 is MNHNS, CDR2 SASEGT. This CDR3 reads CASSEGGLAGSKNIQYF. CDR3 nucleotides: TGTGCCAGCAGTGAAGGGGGACTAGCGGGAAGCAAAAACATTCAGTACTTC.

The J gene is TRBJ1-1, the V gene TRBV2; D is unclear. Between the trimmed V and J ends, which lost 4 bases and 0 bases, there was a span of 12 bases. The CDR3 sequence is 15 residues long. The germline V gene has CDR1 SNHLY and CDR2 FYNNEI. The CDR3 here is CASSVGSRMNTEAFF. The DNA for the CDR3 is TGTGCCAGCAGTGTGGGCAGTCGAATGAACACTGAAGCTTTCTTT. Variable domain in full (rest from reference TRBV2 and TRBJ1-1): EPEVTQTPSHQVTQMGQEVILRCVPISNHLYFYWYRQILGQKVEFLVSFYNNEISEKSEIFDDQFSVERPDGSNFTLKIRSTKLEDSAMYFCASSVGSRMNTEAFFGQGTRLTVV.

The rearrangement joins TRBV12-3 or TRBV12-4 to TRBJ2-7, with 10 bases lining up with TRBD2. The CDR3 has 15 amino acids. V shed 5 bases, J shed 4 bases, and the junction held 8 bases outside the gene matches. CDR3 protein: CASSPPGLATYEQYF. CDR3 in DNA: TGTGCCAGCAGTCCACCGGGACTAGCGACTTACGAGCAGTACTTC.

This chain joins TRBV6-5 and TRBJ2-5, with a tentative D call TRBD1 (6 bases). V lost 5 bases and J 7 bases, leaving 14 bases between the germline ends. This CDR3 has 13 residues. CDR1 MNHEY and CDR2 SVGAGI come from the germline V gene. This CDR3 is CASSNRDKGTQYF. In DNA form, the CDR3 reads TGTGCCAGCAGTAACCGGGACAAAGGGACCCAGTACTTC.

In this sample, this clonotype turned up a few times. V gene TRBV6-1 combines with J gene TRBJ1-4; no clear D gene. Germline V gene sequence: CDR1 MNHNS, CDR2 SASEGT. The CDR3 is 15 amino acids. V was shortened by 7 bases and J by 0 bases, with 12 bases between the two germline ends. In DNA, the CDR3 is TGTGCCAGCAAAAAACTGGTTGCAACTAATGAAAAACTGTTTTTT. Translated, it gives CASKKLVATNEKLFF.

This clonotype has a count of ten or more. V usage is TRBV29-1 and J usage is TRBJ2-3; 7 bases fit TRBD1. This CDR3 spans 13 amino acids. Germline CDR1 and CDR2: SQVTM and ANQGSEA. V lost 6 bases and J lost 4; bases outside the gene matches: 7. In DNA form, the CDR3 reads TGCAGCGTCGACAGGGCCGGCGCAGATACGCAGTATTTT. Translation gives CSVDRAGADTQYF.

This clonotype was picked up a small number of times. This chain joins TRBV11-2 and TRBJ2-1; 9 bases agree with TRBD2. The CDR3 covers 16 residues. The germline V gene has CDR1 SGHAT and CDR2 FQNNGV. The V and J ends lost 1 base and 5 bases, in that order; junction bases with no gene match: 6. The CDR3: CASSLGAGGRNNEQFF. The DNA for the CDR3 is TGTGCCAGCAGCTTAGGGGCGGGAGGGAGAAACAATGAGCAGTTCTTC. Full variable domain (missing parts from reference TRBV11-2 and TRBJ2-1): EAGVAQSPRYKIIEKRQSVAFWCNPISGHATLYWYQQILGQGPKLLIQFQNNGVVDDSQLPKDRFSAERLKGVDSTLKIQPAKLEDSAVYLCASSLGAGGRNNEQFFGPGTRLTVL.

This clonotype turned up a few times. This sequence joins TRBV30 and TRBJ1-1; D uncertain. Trimming removed 2 bases at V and 1 base at J, with 11 bases between. Germline CDR1 GTSNPN, CDR2 SVGIG (reference sequence). This CDR3 is built from 14 residues. CDR3 bases: TGTGCCTGGAGTCGGTACAGCCAGAACACTGAAGCTTTCTTT. Residues: CAWSRYSQNTEAFF.

The chain uses TRBV5-6 and TRBJ2-7; D unresolved. Germline-derived CDR1 and CDR2 are SGHDT and YYEEEE. This CDR3 contains 14 residues. V was pared by 0 bases and J by 2 bases, with 9 bases between. CDR3: CASSLGPTTYEQYF. The CDR3 DNA follows: TGTGCCAGCAGCTTGGGACCTACTACCTACGAGCAGTACTTC.

This clonotype was counted many times. V is TRBV20-1 and J is TRBJ2-1; a possible D gene is TRBD1 (5 bases). The V gene lost 7 bases and the J gene lost 5 bases, with 15 bases spanning the gap. From germline, CDR1 is DFQATT and CDR2 SNEGSKA (reference sequence). The CDR3 sequence is 13 residues long. The CDR3 loop reads CSVKAQGHNEQFF. In nucleotides, the CDR3 is TGCAGTGTGAAGGCCCAGGGCCACAATGAGCAGTTCTTC.

The CDR3 reads CASSANPGLYQPQHF. The DNA for the CDR3 is TGTGCCAGCAGTGCTAATCCGGGCCTTTATCAGCCCCAGCATTTT. This chain links TRBV12-3 or TRBV12-4 with TRBJ1-5; D call uncertain. Trimming took 5 bases from V and 5 from J, leaving 16 bases between them. The CDR3 is 15 residues long.

Only a few counts were recorded for this clonotype. The J gene is TRBJ2-7, the V gene TRBV20-1, with D maybe TRBD2 (6 bases). This CDR3 region has 14 residues. Germline V lookup: CDR1 DFQATT, CDR2 SNEGSKA (reference sequence). Trimming left V 1 base short and J 4 bases short, with 14 bases between. The CDR3: CSARGGSGIYEQYF. The CDR3 DNA follows: TGCAGTGCTAGAGGAGGTAGCGGTATTTACGAGCAGTACTTC.

This clonotype was seen a few times. This rearrangement joins TRBV6-6 to TRBJ2-2; 9 bases match TRBD1. Per the germline V gene, CDR1 is MNHNY and CDR2 is SVGAGI (reference sequence). The length of the CDR3 is 17 residues. With V trimmed by 4 bases and J by 0 bases, 6 bases remained unmatched. CDR3 sequence: CASSSPRTGANTGELFF. The CDR3 DNA is TGTGCCAGCAGTTCCCCCCGGACAGGGGCGAACACCGGGGAGCTGTTTTTT.

This clonotype has more than one count but fewer than ten. This sequence joins TRBV27 and TRBJ2-4, with TRBD1 matching 7 bases. Germline-derived CDR1 and CDR2 are MNHEY and SMNVEV (reference sequence). This CDR3 spans 11 amino acids. V lost 3 bases, J lost 15 bases, and 5 bases stayed unmatched. CDR3 protein: CASSFGDSWYF. The CDR3 DNA reads as TGTGCCAGCAGTTTTGGGGACAGTTGGTACTTC.

The gene calls are TRBV23-1 and TRBJ2-7; D tentatively fits TRBD1 or TRBD2 (5 bases each). Being an ORF, TRBV23-1 has a function that is uncertain. This CDR3 region has 15 residues. The ends were cut back, 2 bases at V and 2 bases at J, with 13 bases in the middle. CDR3 region: CASSQAARETYEQYF. The CDR3 DNA is TGCGCCAGCAGTCAAGCGGCCAGGGAGACCTACGAGCAGTACTTC.

This chain uses TRBV20-1 with TRBJ2-3; tentative D call: TRBD2 (5 bases). V was shortened by 6 bases and J by 4 bases, with 11 bases between the two germline ends. This CDR3 is built from 12 residues. Germline loops: CDR1 DFQATT, CDR2 SNEGSKA (reference sequence). The CDR3 loop is CSARTGSDTQYF. For the CDR3, the DNA is TGCAGTGCCCGGACGGGGTCAGATACGCAGTATTTT.

The V call is TRBV7-2, the J call TRBJ2-7, with 9 positions matching TRBD2. The CDR3 has 15 residues. Germline V gene lookup returns CDR1 SGHTA and CDR2 FQGNSA. J was trimmed by 1 base and V by 4 bases; bases with no gene match: 5. The CDR3: CASSSPTSGSYEQYF. The DNA for the CDR3 is TGTGCCAGCAGCTCCCCGACTAGCGGTTCCTACGAGCAGTACTTC.